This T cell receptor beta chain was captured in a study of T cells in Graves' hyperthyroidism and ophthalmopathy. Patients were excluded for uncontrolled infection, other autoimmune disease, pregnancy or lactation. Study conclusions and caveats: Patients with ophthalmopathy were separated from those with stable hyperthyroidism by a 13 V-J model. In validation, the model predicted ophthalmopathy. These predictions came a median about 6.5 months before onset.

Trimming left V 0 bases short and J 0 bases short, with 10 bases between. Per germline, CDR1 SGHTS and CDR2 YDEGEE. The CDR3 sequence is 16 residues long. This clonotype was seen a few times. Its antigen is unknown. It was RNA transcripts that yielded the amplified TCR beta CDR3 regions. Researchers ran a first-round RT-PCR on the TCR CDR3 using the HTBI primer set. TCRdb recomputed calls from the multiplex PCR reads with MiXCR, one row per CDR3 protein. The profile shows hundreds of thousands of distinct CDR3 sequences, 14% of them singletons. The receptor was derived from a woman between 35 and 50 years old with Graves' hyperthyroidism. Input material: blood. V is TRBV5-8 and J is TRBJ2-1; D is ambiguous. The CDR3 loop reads CASSLAVGGSYNEQFF. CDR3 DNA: TGTGCCAGCAGCTTGGCCGTGGGTGGCTCCTACAATGAGCAGTTCTTC.